The 13 T cell receptor beta chains given below trace back to one sample, sequenced in a study of T cells in Graves' hyperthyroidism and ophthalmopathy. Amplified TCR beta CDR3 regions derived from RNA transcripts. The HTBI primer set was used in a first-round RT-PCR of the TCR CDR3. MiXCR was run by TCRdb on the multiplex PCR reads, yielding one entry per CDR3 protein. The sample includes over 300,000 distinct CDR3 sequences, around 13% seen only once; the top ten take 11%. Input material: blood. These receptors came from a woman aged 55 to 70 with Graves' hyperthyroidism.

This clonotype was observed many times. This chain's CDR3 is CASSLPGGDEKLFF. The CDR3 coding sequence is TGTGCCAGCAGCTTACCAGGGGGGGATGAAAAACTGTTTTTT. The V call is TRBV11-2, the J call TRBJ1-4; the match to TRBD1 covers 7 bases. V lost 2 bases and J lost 6; bases outside the gene matches: 3. This CDR3 is built from 14 residues. Germline CDR1 reads SGHAT; CDR2 reads FQNNGV.

This clonotype was seen ten or more times. Written as DNA, the CDR3 is TGTGCCAGCAGCCCCCCCGGGTGGGAGACTCACAATGAGCAGTTCTTC. Its protein product is CASSPPGWETHNEQFF. The chain combines TRBV11-2 with TRBJ2-1; a weak D match, TRBD2 (5 bases). The CDR3 extends over 16 amino acids. From germline, CDR1 is SGHAT and CDR2 FQNNGV. V dropped 5 bases and J dropped 5 bases, with 19 bases sitting between them.

This clonotype was seen a handful of times. Given a much more abundant clone one base away, this may be a read error. This chain connects TRBV12-3 or TRBV12-4 to TRBJ2-2; 11 bases align to TRBD2. This CDR3 spans 15 amino acids. The CDR3 region is CASSNSGRGTGGLFF. In nucleotides, the CDR3 is TGTGCCAGCAGCAATAGCGGGAGGGGCACCGGGGGGCTGTTTTTT.

Many counts were recorded for this clonotype. V usage is TRBV6-1 and J usage is TRBJ2-1; D unclear. Trimming stripped 4 bases from V and 4 bases from J, with 14 bases between. CDR1 is MNHNS and CDR2 is SASEGT in the germline V gene. The CDR3 is 15 amino acids. The CDR3: CASSALSGAYNEQFF. The CDR3, as DNA: TGTGCCAGCAGTGCCCTAAGTGGCGCTTACAATGAGCAGTTCTTC.

The sample holds many counts of this clonotype. This sequence joins TRBV24-1 and TRBJ2-2, with D possibly being TRBD1 (6 bases). Germline CDR1 reads KGHDR; CDR2 reads SFDVKD. The CDR3 covers 15 residues. V lost 4 bases and J lost 7, with 15 bases in between. CDR3 bases: TGTGCCACCAGTGACCCACAGGGTATCGTCGGGGAGCTGTTTTTT. Protein sequence: CATSDPQGIVGELFF.

This clonotype occurred many times. The chain carries TRBV5-1 and TRBJ2-7; 7 bases are a match to TRBD2. V was clipped by 7 bases and J by 5 bases; unmatched bases: 12. Germline CDR1 and CDR2: SGHRS and YFSETQ. The CDR3 consists of 14 residues. The CDR3 is CASRREASGDEQYF. The CDR3 nucleotides are TGCGCCAGCCGTCGGGAGGCCTCGGGCGACGAGCAGTACTTC.

In this sample, this clonotype turned up many times. V and J are TRBV10-3 and TRBJ1-2; the match to TRBD1 covers 7 bases. Looked up from germline, CDR1 is ENHRY and CDR2 is SYGVKD. The CDR3 covers 13 residues. The junction had 11 bases not matched to a gene; V was cut back by 9 bases and J by 7 bases. The CDR3 DNA reads as TGTGCCATTAGCGAAGGACAGGCCCTTGGCTACACCTTC. Translated, it gives CAISEGQALGYTF.

This clonotype showed up just a few times. V and J are TRBV12-3 or TRBV12-4 and TRBJ2-7; perhaps TRBD1 as D (5 bases). The CDR3 length is 14 residues. Trimming took 2 bases from V and 4 from J, leaving 12 bases between them. The CDR3 DNA reads TGTGCCAGCAGTTTATGGGGCAGCCTGTACGAGCAGTACTTC. This translates into CASSLWGSLYEQYF.

The sample holds a few counts of this clonotype. A much more abundant neighbour one base away suggests this may be a read error. This rearrangement joins TRBV12-3 or TRBV12-4 to TRBJ2-2; tentative D call: TRBD2 (5 bases). The CDR3 length is 14 residues. As DNA, the CDR3 is TGTGCCAGCAGTTGGACCCAGAACACCGGGGAGCTGGTTTTT. It codes for CASSWTQNTGELVF.

This clonotype was found many times. This rearrangement joins TRBV4-2 to TRBJ2-7; 9 bases align to TRBD2. With 0 bases clipped from V and 7 bases from J, the junction kept 7 bases outside the gene matches. The germline CDR1 and CDR2 sequences are LGHNA and YNFKEQ. This CDR3 contains 15 residues. The CDR3 DNA sequence: TGTGCCAGCAGCCAAGAGCTAGCGGGACATTGGGAGCAGTACTTC. It specifies CASSQELAGHWEQYF.

The chain uses TRBV6-1 and TRBJ1-2; 7 bases are shared with TRBD1. This CDR3 is 14 amino acids long. The germline V gene encodes CDR1 MNHNS and CDR2 SASEGT. V shed 3 bases and J 7 bases; nucleotides not matched to a gene: 8. Written as DNA, the CDR3 is TGTGCCAGCAGTGAGGGGGGACAGAACCCTGGCTACACCTTC. It yields the protein CASSEGGQNPGYTF.

At least ten counts were recorded for this clonotype. This rearrangement joins TRBV7-8 to TRBJ2-5; maybe TRBD1 (6 bases). Trimming cost V 4 bases and J 7 bases, with 19 bases left between them. The germline V gene has CDR1 SGHVS and CDR2 FQNEAQ. This CDR3 spans 15 amino acids. The CDR3: CASSSPYRVGVTQYF. In DNA form, the CDR3 reads TGTGCCAGCAGCTCCCCTTACAGGGTTGGAGTGACCCAGTACTTC. The full variable domain, its missing parts supplied by reference TRBV7-8 and TRBJ2-5, is GAGVSQSPRYKVAKRGQDVALRCDPISGHVSLFWYQQALGQGPEFLTYFQNEAQLDKSGLPSDRFFAERPEGSVSTLKIQRTQQEDSAVYLCASSSPYRVGVTQYFGPGTRLLVL.

This clonotype was counted ten times or more. V gene TRBV5-1 combines with J gene TRBJ2-5; possible D gene TRBD1, 5 bases. The CDR3 length is 14 residues. Trimming cost V 3 bases and J 5 bases, with 14 bases left between them. Germline V gives CDR1 SGHRS, CDR2 YFSETQ. The CDR3 DNA is TGCGCCAGCAGCTCCGTCGACAGTCAGGAGACCCAGTACTTC. Its protein is CASSSVDSQETQYF.